These 3 T cell receptor beta chains came from one sample sequenced in a study of blood T cell repertoires in COVID-19. Libraries were prepared by immunoSEQ multiplex PCR; TCRdb keeps only in-frame clonotypes and omits some of them. Here the sample spans about 200,000 clones, approximately 80% being singletons. Sequencing used peripheral blood. These receptors came from a man aged 40-50 years with acute or convalescent COVID-19.

The gene calls are TRBV5-6 and TRBJ1-4; D might be TRBD1 (5 bases). Germline lookup yields CDR1 SGHDT and CDR2 YYEEEE. The length of the CDR3 is 16 residues. V dropped 0 bases and J dropped 3 bases, with 12 bases sitting between them. CDR3 sequence reads: CASSLAQGFANEKLFF. The CDR3 bases are TGTGCCAGCAGCTTGGCCCAGGGTTTTGCTAATGAAAAACTGTTTTTT.

V is TRBV19 and J is TRBJ1-3, with a tentative D call TRBD1 (6 bases). The CDR3 consists of 16 residues. The germline V gene has CDR1 LNHDA and CDR2 SQIVND (reference sequence). V was trimmed by 4 bases and J by 0 bases, leaving 13 bases between them. The DNA of the CDR3 is TGTGCCAGTAGTACGTCCCGGGACATCTCTGGAAACACCATATATTTT. Its translation is CASSTSRDISGNTIYF. Filled out from reference TRBV19 and TRBJ1-3, the complete variable domain reads DGGITQSPKYLFRKEGQNVTLSCEQNLNHDAMYWYRQDPGQGLRLIYYSQIVNDFQKGDIAEGYSVSREKKESFPLTVTSAQKNPTAFYLCASSTSRDISGNTIYFGEGSWLTVV.

CDR3 protein: CASSPSGEEQFF. The DNA of the CDR3 is TGTGCCAGTAGTCCCAGCGGAGAAGAGCAGTTCTTC. The chain combines TRBV19 with TRBJ2-1, with D perhaps matching TRBD2 (5 bases). The CDR3 runs to 12 residues. Germline lookup yields CDR1 LNHDA and CDR2 SQIVND (reference sequence). The germline V and J ends were trimmed by 5 bases and 10 bases, with 12 bases remaining between them.